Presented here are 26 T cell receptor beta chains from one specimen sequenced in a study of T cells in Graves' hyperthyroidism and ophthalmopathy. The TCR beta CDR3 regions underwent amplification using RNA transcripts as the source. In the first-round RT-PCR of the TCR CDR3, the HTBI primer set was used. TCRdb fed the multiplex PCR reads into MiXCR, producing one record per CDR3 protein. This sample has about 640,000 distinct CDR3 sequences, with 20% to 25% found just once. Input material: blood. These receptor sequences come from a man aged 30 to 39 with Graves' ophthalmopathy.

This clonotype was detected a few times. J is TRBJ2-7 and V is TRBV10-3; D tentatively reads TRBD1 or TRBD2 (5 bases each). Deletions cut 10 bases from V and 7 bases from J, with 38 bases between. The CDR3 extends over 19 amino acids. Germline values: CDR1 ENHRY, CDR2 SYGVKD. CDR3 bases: TGTGCCACCCAAAATCCACCAACAACTCGGGCAATCGGGGCGAGGGAGCAGTACTTC. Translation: CATQNPPTTRAIGAREQYF.

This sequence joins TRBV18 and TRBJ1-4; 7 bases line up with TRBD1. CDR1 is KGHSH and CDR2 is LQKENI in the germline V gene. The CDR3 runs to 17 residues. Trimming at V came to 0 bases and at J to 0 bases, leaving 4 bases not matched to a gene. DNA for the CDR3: TGTGCCAGCTCACCACCTACAGGGGCCCCAACTAATGAAAAACTGTTTTTT. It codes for CASSPPTGAPTNEKLFF.

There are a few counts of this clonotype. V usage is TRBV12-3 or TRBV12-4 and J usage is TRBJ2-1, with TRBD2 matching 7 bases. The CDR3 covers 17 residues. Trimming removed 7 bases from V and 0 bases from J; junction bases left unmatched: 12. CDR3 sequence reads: CASTRNIASGSYNEQFF. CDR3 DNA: TGTGCCAGCACCCGAAATATAGCTAGCGGCTCCTACAATGAGCAGTTCTTC.

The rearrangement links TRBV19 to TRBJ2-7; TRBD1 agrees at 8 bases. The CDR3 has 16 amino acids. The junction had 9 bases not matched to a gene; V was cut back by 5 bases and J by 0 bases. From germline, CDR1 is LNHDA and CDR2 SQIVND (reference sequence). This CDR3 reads CASSPRQGTTSYEQYF. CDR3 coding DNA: TGTGCCAGTAGTCCCCGACAGGGGACAACCTCCTACGAGCAGTACTTC.

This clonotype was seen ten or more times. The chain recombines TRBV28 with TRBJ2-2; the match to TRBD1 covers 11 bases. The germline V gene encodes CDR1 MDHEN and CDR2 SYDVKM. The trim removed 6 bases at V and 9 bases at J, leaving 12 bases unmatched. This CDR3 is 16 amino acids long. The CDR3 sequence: CASSPLGGQGAWELFF. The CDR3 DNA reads TGTGCCAGCAGCCCCTTAGGCGGACAGGGGGCTTGGGAGCTGTTTTTT. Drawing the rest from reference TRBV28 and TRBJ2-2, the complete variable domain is DVKVTQSSRYLVKRTGEKVFLECVQDMDHENMFWYRQDPGLGLRLIYFSYDVKMKEKGDIPEGYSVSREKKERFSLILESASTNQTSMYLCASSPLGGQGAWELFFGEGSRLTVL.

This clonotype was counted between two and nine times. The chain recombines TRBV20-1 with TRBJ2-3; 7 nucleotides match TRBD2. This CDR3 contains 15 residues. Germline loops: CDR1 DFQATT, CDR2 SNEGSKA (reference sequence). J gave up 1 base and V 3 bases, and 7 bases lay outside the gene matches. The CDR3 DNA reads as TGCAGTGCTAGGTCCAGCGGGATTCGCACAGATACGCAGTATTTT. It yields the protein CSARSSGIRTDTQYF.

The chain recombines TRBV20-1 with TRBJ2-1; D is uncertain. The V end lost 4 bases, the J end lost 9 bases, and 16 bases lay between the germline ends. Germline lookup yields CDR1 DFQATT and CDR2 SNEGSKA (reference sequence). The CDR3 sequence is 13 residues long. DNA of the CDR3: TGCAGTGCTACCCCTGCCGTCCTGGGTGAGCAGTTCTTC. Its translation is CSATPAVLGEQFF.

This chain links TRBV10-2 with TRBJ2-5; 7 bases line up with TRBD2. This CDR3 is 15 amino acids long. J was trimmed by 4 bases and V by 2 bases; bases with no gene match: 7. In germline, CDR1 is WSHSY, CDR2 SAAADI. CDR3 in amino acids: CASSEGAGVTETQYF. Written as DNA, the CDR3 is TGCGCCAGCAGTGAGGGGGCGGGAGTCACAGAGACCCAGTACTTC.

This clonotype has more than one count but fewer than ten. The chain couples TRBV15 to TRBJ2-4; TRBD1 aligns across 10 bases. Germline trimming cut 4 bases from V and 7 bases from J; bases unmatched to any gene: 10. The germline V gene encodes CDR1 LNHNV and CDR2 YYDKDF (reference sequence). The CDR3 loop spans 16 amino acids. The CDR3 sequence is CATSTIRDRGINIQYF. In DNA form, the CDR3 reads TGTGCCACCAGCACCATCCGGGACAGGGGAATTAACATTCAGTACTTC.

The CDR3 sequence is CASSTDRSSYNSPLHF. CDR3 bases: TGTGCCAGTAGTACGGACAGGAGCTCCTATAATTCACCCCTCCACTTT. The chain couples TRBV19 to TRBJ1-6, with 7 bases aligning to TRBD1. Germline V CDR1 and CDR2: LNHDA, SQIVND (reference sequence). The CDR3 loop spans 16 amino acids. Trimming took 4 bases from V and 0 from J; bases not matched to a gene: 3.

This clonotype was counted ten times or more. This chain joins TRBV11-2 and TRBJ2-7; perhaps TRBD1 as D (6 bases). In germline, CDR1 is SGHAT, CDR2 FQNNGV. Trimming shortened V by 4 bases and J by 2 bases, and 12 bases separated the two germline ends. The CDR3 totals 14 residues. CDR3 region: CASSSTGLAYEQYF. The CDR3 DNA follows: TGTGCCAGCAGCTCTACAGGGTTGGCCTACGAGCAGTACTTC. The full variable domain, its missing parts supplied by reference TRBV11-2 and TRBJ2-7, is EAGVAQSPRYKIIEKRQSVAFWCNPISGHATLYWYQQILGQGPKLLIQFQNNGVVDDSQLPKDRFSAERLKGVDSTLKIQPAKLEDSAVYLCASSSTGLAYEQYFGPGTRLTVT.

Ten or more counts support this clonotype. In DNA form, the CDR3 reads TGTGCCAGCAGCCCTCGGGTCAGGGTTACGCAGTATTTT. This translates into CASSPRVRVTQYF. The chain is built from TRBV11-2 and TRBJ2-3, with D possibly TRBD1 on 5 matching bases. Trimming pared 5 bases from V and 8 bases from J, leaving 14 bases between. The CDR3 is made up of 13 amino acids. Germline CDR1 reads SGHAT; CDR2 reads FQNNGV.

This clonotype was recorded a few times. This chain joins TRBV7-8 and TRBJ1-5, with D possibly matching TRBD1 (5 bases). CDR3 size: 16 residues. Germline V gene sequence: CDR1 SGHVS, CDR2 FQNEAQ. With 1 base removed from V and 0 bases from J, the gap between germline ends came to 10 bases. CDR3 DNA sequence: TGTGCCAGCAGCTTAGAATCAGGGTATAGCAATCAGCCCCAGCATTTT. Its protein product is CASSLESGYSNQPQHF.

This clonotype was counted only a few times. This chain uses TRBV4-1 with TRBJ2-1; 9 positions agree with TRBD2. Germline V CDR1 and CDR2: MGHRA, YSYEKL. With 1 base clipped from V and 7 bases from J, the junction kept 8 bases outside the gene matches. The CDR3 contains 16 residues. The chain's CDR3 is CASSQGPSGRRNEQFF. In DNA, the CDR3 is TGCGCCAGCAGCCAAGGTCCCAGCGGGAGGCGGAATGAGCAGTTCTTC.

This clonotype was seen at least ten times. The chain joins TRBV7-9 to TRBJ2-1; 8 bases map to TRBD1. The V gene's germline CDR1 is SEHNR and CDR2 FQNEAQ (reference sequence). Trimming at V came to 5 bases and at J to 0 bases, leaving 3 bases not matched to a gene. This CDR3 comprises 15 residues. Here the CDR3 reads CASSRTGRSYNEQFF. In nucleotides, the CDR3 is TGTGCCAGCAGCAGGACAGGGCGCTCCTACAATGAGCAGTTCTTC.

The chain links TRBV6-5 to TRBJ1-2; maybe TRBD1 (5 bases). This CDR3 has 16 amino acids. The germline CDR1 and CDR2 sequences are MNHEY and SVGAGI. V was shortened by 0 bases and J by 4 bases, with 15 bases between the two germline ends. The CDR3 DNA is TGTGCCAGCAGTTACTCGTCGAAAGGGGCGTCCTATGGCTACACCTTC. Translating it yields CASSYSSKGASYGYTF.

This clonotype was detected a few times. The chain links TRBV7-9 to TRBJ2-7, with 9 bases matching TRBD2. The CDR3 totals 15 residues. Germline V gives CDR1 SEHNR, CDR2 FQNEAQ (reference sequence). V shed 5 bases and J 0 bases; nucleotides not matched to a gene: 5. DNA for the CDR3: TGTGCCAGCAGCGGATATAGCGGGAGCTCCTACGAGCAGTACTTC. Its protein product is CASSGYSGSSYEQYF.

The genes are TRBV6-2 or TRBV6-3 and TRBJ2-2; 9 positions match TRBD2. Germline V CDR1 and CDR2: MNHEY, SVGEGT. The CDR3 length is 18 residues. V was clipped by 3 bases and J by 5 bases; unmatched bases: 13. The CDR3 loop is CASSYHVRPSGITGELFF. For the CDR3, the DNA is TGTGCCAGCAGTTATCATGTACGGCCTAGCGGGATAACCGGGGAGCTGTTTTTT.

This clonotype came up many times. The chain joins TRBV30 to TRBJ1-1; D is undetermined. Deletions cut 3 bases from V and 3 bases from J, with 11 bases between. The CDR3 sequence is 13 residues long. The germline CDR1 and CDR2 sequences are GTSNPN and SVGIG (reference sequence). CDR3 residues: CAWSVGRDTEAFF. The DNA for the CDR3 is TGTGCCTGGAGCGTGGGTCGCGACACTGAAGCTTTCTTT.

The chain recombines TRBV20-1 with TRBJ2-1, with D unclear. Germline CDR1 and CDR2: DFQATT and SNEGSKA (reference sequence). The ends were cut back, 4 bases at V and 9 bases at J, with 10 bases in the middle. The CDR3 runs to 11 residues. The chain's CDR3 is CSANYNGEQFF. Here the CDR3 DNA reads TGCAGTGCTAACTACAATGGTGAGCAGTTCTTC.

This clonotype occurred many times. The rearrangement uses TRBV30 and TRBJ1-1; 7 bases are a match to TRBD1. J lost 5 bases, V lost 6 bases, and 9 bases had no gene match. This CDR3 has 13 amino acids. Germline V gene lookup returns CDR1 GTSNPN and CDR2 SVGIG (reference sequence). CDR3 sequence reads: CACQQGPVTEAFF. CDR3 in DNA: TGTGCCTGTCAACAGGGGCCGGTGACTGAAGCTTTCTTT.

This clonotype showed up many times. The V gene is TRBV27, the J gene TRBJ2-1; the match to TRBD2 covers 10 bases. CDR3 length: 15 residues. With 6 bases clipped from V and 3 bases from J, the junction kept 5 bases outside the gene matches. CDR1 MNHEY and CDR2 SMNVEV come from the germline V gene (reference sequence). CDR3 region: CASRETSGHYNEQFF. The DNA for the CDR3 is TGTGCCAGCAGAGAGACTAGCGGGCACTACAATGAGCAGTTCTTC.

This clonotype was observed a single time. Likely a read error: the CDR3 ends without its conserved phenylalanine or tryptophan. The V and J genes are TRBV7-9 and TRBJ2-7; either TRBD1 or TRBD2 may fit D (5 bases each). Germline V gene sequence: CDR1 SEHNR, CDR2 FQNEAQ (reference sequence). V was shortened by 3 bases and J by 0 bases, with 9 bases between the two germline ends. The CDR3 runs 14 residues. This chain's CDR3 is CASSFAGSSYEQYL. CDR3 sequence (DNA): TGTGCCAGCAGCTTCGCAGGGAGCTCCTACGAGCAGTACCTC.

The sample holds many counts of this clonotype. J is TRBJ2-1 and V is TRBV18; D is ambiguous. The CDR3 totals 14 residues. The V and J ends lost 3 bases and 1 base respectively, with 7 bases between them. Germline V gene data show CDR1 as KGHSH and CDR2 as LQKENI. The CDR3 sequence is CASSPSRSYNEQFF. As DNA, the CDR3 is TGTGCCAGCTCACCTAGCCGATCCTACAATGAGCAGTTCTTC.

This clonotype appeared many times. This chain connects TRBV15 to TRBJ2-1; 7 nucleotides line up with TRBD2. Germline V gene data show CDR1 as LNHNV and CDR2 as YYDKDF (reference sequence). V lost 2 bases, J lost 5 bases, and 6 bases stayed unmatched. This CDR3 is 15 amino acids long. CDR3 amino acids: CATSRRGSGNNEQFF. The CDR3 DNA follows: TGTGCCACCAGCAGACGGGGAAGCGGGAACAATGAGCAGTTCTTC.

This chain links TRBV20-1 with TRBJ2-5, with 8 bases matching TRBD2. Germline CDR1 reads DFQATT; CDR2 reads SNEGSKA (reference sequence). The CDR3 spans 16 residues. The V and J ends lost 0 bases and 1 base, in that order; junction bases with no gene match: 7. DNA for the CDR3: TGCAGTGCTAGAGATCCCCGGAGCGGGAGCCAAGAGACCCAGTACTTC. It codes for CSARDPRSGSQETQYF.